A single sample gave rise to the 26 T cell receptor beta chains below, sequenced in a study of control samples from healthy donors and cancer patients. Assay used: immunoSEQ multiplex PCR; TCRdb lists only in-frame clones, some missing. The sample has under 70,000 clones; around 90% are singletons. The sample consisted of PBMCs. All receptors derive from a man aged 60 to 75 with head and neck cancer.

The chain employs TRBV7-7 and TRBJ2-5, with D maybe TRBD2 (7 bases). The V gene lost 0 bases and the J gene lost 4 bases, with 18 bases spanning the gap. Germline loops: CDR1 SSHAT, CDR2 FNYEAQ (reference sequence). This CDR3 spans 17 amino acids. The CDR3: CASSLARGSRGGETQYF. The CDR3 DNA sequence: TGTGCCAGCAGCTTAGCAAGGGGGTCCCGCGGGGGAGAGACCCAGTACTTC.

This chain's CDR3 is CASSQDIPRRGADNEQFF. The CDR3 nucleotides are TGCGCCAGCAGCCAAGATATCCCTCGGCGGGGGGCAGACAATGAGCAGTTCTTC. The chain employs TRBV4-1 and TRBJ2-1; TRBD2 matches 8 bases. Germline CDR1 is MGHRA and CDR2 is YSYEKL. This CDR3 has 18 amino acids. V shed 0 bases and J 5 bases; nucleotides not matched to a gene: 12.

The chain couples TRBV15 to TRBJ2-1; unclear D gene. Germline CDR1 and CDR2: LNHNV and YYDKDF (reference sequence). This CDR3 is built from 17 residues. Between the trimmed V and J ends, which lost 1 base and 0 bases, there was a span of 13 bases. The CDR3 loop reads CATSRVAREASYNEQFF. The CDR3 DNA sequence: TGTGCCACCAGCAGAGTAGCCCGAGAAGCCTCCTACAATGAGCAGTTCTTC.

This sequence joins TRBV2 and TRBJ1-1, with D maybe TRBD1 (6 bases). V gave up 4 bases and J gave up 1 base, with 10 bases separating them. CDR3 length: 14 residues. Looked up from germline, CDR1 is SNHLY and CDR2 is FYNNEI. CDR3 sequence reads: CASSGRGRNTEAFF. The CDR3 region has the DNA TGTGCCAGCAGTGGCAGGGGCAGGAACACTGAAGCTTTCTTT.

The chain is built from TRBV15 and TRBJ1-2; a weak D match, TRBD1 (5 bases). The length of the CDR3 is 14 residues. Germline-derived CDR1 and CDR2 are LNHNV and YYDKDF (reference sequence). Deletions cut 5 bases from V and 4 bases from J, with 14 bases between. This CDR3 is CATSLDQGSYGYTF. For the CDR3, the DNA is TGTGCCACCAGCTTAGACCAGGGTAGCTATGGCTACACCTTC. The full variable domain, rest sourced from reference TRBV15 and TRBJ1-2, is DAMVIQNPRYQVTQFGKPVTLSCSQTLNHNVMYWYQQKSSQAPKLLFHYYDKDFNNEADTPDNFQSRRPNTSFCFLDIRSPGLGDTAMYLCATSLDQGSYGYTFGSGTRLTVV.

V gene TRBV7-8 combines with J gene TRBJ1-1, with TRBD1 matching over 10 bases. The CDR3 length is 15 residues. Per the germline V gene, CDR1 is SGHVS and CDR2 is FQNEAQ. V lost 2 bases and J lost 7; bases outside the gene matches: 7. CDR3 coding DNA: TGTGCCAGCAGCTTAAGGAGACAGGGGGCCGGTGAAGCTTTCTTT. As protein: CASSLRRQGAGEAFF.

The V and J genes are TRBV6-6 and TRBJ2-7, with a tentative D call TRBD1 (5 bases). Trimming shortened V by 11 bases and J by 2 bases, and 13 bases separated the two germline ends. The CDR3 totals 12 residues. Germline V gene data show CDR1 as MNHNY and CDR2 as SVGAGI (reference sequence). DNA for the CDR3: TGTGCCTCTAGGACACTTGCCTACGAGCAGTACTTC. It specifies CASRTLAYEQYF.

The CDR3 sequence: CASSLESNSPLHF. Written as DNA, the CDR3 is TGTGCCAGCAGCTTAGAGTCAAATTCACCCCTCCACTTT. The J gene is TRBJ1-6, the V gene TRBV7-2; no firm D call. Trimming took off 1 base at V and 7 bases at J, with 5 bases between the two ends. This CDR3 is built from 13 residues. Germline values: CDR1 SGHTA, CDR2 FQGNSA.

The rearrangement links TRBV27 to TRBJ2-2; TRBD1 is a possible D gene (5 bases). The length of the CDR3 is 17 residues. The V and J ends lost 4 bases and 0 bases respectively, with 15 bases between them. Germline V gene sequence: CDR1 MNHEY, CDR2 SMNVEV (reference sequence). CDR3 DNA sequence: TGTGCCAGCAGTTCTGGTGACAGAGTAGCGAACACCGGGGAGCTGTTTTTT. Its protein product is CASSSGDRVANTGELFF.

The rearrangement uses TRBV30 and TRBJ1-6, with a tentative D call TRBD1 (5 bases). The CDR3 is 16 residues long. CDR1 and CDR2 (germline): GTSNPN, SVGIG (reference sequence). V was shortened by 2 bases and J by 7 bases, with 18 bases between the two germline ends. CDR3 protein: CAWSPEEWGRNSPLHF. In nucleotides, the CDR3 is TGTGCCTGGAGTCCAGAGGAGTGGGGCAGGAATTCACCCCTCCACTTT.

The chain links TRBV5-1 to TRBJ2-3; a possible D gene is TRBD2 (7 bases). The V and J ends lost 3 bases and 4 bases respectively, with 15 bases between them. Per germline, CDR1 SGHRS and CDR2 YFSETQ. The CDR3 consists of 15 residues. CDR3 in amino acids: CASSSGGRLADTQYF. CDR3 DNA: TGCGCCAGCAGCTCCGGGGGGCGCTTAGCAGATACGCAGTATTTT.

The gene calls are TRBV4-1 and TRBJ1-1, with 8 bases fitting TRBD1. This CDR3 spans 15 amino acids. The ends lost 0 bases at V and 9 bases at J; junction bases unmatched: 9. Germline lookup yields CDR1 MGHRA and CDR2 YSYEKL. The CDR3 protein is CASSQEGTGRRQAFF. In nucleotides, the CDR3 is TGCGCCAGCAGCCAAGAAGGGACAGGTCGGAGGCAAGCTTTCTTT.

The CDR3 coding sequence is TGTGCCTGGAGTGGCGGGCAGGGGGTAGACGGCTACACCTTC. This codes for CAWSGGQGVDGYTF. The chain couples TRBV30 to TRBJ1-2, with 7 bases that match TRBD1. The CDR3 has 14 amino acids. The germline gives CDR1 GTSNPN, CDR2 SVGIG (reference sequence). V dropped 1 base and J dropped 8; count of bases not matched to a gene: 10.

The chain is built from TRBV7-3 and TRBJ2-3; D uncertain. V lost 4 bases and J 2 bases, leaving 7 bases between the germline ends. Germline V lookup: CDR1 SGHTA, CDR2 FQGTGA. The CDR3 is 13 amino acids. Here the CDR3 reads CASSSGFTDTQYF. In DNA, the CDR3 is TGTGCCAGCAGCTCCGGGTTCACAGATACGCAGTATTTT.

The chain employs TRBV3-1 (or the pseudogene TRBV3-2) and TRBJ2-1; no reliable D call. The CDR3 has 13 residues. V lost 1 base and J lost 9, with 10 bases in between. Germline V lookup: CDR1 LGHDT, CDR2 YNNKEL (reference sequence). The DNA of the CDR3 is TGTGCCAGCAGCCAAGTACGAGTGGGTGAGCAGTTCTTC. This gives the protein CASSQVRVGEQFF.

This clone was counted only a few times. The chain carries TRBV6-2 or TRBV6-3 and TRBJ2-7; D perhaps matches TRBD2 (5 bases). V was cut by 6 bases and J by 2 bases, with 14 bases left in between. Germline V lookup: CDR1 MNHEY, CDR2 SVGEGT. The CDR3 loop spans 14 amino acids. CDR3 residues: CASSQERPPYEQYF. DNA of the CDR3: TGTGCCAGCAGCCAGGAGCGGCCCCCCTACGAGCAGTACTTC.

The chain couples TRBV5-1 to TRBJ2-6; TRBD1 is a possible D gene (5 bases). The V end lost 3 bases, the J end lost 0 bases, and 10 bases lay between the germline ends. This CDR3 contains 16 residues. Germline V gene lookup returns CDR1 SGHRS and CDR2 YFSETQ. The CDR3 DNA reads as TGCGCCAGCAGCTCTACAGGCCACTCTGGGGCCAACGTCCTGACTTTC. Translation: CASSSTGHSGANVLTF.

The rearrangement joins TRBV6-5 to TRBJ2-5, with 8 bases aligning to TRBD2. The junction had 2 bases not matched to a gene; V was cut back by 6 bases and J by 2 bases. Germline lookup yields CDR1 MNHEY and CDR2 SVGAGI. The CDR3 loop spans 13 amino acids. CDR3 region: CASRRGVQETQYF. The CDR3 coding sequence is TGTGCCAGCAGGCGGGGGGTTCAAGAGACCCAGTACTTC.

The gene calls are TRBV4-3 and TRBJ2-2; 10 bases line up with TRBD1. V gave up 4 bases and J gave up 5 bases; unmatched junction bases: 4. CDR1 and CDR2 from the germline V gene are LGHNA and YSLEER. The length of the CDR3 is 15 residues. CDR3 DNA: TGCGCCAGCAGCCCCAGACAGGGGGCGACCGGGGAGCTGTTTTTT. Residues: CASSPRQGATGELFF.

The CDR3 DNA reads TGTGCCAGCTCCACGACAGGGGGCAGCTATGGCTACACCTTC. This sequence encodes CASSTTGGSYGYTF. V and J are TRBV18 and TRBJ1-2, with 10 bases identical to TRBD1. CDR3 length: 14 amino acids. Germline assignment: CDR1 KGHSH and CDR2 LQKENI. The J segment lost 4 bases and the V segment lost 6 bases, leaving 5 bases of the junction unmatched.

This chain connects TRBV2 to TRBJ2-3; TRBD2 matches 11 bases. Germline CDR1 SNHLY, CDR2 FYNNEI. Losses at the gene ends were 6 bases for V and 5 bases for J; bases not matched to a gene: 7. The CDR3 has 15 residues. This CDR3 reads CASRYLAGGGDTQYF. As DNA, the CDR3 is TGTGCCAGCAGATATTTAGCGGGAGGGGGAGATACGCAGTATTTT.

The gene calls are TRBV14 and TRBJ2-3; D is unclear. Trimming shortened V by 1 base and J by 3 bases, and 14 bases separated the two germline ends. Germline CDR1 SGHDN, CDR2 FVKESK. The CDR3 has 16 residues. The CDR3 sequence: CASSQVGRWGTDTQYF. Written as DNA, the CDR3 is TGTGCCAGCAGCCAAGTCGGAAGGTGGGGTACAGATACGCAGTATTTT.

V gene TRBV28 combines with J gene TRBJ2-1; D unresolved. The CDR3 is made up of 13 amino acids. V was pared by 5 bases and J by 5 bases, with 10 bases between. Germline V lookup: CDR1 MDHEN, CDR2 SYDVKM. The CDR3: CASSLDLDNEQFF. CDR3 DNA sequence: TGTGCCAGCAGTCTCGACTTAGACAATGAGCAGTTCTTC. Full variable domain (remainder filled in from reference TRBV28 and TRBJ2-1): DVKVTQSSRYLVKRTGEKVFLECVQDMDHENMFWYRQDPGLGLRLIYFSYDVKMKEKGDIPEGYSVSREKKERFSLILESASTNQTSMYLCASSLDLDNEQFFGPGTRLTVL.

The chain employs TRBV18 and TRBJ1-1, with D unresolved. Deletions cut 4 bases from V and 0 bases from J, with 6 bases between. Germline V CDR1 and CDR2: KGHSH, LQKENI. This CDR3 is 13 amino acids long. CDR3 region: CASSREMNTEAFF. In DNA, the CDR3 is TGTGCCAGCTCACGGGAAATGAACACTGAAGCTTTCTTT.

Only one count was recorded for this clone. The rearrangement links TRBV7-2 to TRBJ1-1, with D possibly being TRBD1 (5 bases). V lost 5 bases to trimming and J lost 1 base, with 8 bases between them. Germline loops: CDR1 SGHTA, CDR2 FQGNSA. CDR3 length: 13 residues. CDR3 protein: CASSRTQNTEAFF. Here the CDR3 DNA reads TGTGCCAGCAGCAGGACACAGAACACTGAAGCTTTCTTT.

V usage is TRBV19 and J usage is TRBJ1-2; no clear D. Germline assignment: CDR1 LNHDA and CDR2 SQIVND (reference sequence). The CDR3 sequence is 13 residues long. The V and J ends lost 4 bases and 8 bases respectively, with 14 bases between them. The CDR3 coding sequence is TGTGCCAGTAGTAATACGGTTCGAGGCGGCTACACCTTC. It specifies CASSNTVRGGYTF.